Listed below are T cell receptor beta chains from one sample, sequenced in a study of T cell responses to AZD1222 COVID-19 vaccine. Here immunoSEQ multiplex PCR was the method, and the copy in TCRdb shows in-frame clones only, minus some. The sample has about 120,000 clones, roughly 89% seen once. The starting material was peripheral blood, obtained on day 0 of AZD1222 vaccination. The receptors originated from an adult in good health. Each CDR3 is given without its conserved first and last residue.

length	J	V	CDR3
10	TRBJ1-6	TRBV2	ASLRGVSPLH
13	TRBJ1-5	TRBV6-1	ASKGGLYSNQPQH
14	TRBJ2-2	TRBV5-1	ASSLKGGTNTGELF
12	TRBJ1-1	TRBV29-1	SSNGGGGGTEAF
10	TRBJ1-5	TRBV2	ASADSNQPQH
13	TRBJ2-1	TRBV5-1	ASSLDRGAYNEQF
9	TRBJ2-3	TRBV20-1	SAPGTFTQY
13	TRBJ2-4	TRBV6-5	ASSYPGQGENIQY
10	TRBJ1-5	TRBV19	ASSDRLQPQH
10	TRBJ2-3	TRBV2	ATGDSTDTQY
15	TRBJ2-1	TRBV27	ASSSPSQGASYNEQF
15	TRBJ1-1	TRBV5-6	ASSHGTGDYLNTEAF
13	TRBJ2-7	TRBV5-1	ASSLEGEPPHEQY
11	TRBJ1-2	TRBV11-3	ASIGTEVYGYT
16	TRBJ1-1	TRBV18	ASSPRSQVMGVEGEAF
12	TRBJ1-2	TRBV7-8	ASSPRERAGGYT
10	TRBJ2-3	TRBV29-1	SVAYHTDTQY
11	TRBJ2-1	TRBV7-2	ASSTPVTNEQF
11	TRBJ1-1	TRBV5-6	ASSLARNTEAF
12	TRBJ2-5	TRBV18	ASSPGGGQETQY
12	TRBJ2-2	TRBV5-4	ASTLGPGPGELF
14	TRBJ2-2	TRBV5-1	ASSLTDRGHTGELF
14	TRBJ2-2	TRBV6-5	ASSYSLIGGTGELF
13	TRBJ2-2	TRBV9	ASSQRAGSTGELF
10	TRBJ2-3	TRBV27	ASNLSEDTQY
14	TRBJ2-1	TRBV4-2	ASSPLRAGDENEQF
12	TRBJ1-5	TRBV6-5	ASSRRGFNQPQH
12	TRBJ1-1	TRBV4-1	ASSHLPRFTEAF
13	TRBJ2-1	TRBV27	ASSLSGRTYNEQF
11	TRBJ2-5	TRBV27	ASRRLRGETQY
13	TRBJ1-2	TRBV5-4	ASSLQGAGGYGYT
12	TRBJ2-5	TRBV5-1	ASSLQGSQETQY
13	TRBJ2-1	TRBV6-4	ASGALAGEINEQF
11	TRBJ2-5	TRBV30	AWSVWQAETQY
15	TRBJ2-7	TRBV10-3	AISVGRGNLSSYEQY
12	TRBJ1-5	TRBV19	ASRVQGGNQPQH
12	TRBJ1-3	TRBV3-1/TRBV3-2	ASSPPGVGNTIY
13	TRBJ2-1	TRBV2	ASTRGTVLYNEQF
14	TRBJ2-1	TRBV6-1	ASSEARQGAFHEQF
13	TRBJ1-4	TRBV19	ASSIKQGAYEKLF
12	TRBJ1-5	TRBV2	ASTRTGINQPQH
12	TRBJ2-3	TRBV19	ASTPTSITDTQY
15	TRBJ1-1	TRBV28	ASSHAGTGAMNTEAF
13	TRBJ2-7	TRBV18	ASSPRRAGVGEQY
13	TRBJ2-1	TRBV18	ASSPNHETTGGQF
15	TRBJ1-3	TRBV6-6	ASSRFRDRTSGNTIY
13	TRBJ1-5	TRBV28	ASSFLWGREQPQH
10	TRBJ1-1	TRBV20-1	SASPGTGAAF
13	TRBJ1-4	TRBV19	ASSIGTGGNEKLF
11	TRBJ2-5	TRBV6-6	ASSRDLQETQY
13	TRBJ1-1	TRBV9	ASSSRGVGVTEAF
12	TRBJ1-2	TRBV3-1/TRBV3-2	ASSEAGRGYGYT